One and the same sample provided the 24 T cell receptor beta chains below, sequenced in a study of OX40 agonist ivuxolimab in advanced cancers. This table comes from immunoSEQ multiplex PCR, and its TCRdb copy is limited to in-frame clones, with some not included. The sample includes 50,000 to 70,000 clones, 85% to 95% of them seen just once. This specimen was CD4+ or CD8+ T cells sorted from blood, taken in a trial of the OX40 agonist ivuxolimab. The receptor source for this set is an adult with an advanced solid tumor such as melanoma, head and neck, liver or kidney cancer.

CDR3 bases: TGTGCCAGCTCACCTCCCTCTGGGACGGCTGAAGCTTTCTTT. This sequence encodes CASSPPSGTAEAFF. This chain joins TRBV18 and TRBJ1-1; TRBD1 is a possible D gene (5 bases). V was pared by 3 bases and J by 6 bases, with 14 bases between. In germline, CDR1 is KGHSH, CDR2 LQKENI. This CDR3 has 14 amino acids.

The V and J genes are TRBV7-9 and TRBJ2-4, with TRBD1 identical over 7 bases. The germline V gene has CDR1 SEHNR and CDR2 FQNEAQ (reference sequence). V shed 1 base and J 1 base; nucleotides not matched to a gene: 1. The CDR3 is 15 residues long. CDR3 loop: CASSLEQGAKNIQYF. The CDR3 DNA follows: TGTGCCAGCAGCTTAGAACAGGGGGCCAAAAACATTCAGTACTTC.

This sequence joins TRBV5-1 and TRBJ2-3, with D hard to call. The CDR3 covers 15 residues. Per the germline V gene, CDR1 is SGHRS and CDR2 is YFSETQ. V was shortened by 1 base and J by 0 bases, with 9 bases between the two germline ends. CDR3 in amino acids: CASSLQETSTDTQYF. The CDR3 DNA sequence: TGCGCCAGCAGCTTGCAAGAGACTAGCACAGATACGCAGTATTTT.

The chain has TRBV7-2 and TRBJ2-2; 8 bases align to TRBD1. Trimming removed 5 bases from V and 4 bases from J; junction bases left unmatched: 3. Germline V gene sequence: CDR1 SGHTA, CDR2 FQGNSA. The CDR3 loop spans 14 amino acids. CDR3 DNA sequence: TGTGCCAGCAGCCCGACAGGGGTCACCGGGGAGCTGTTTTTT. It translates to CASSPTGVTGELFF.

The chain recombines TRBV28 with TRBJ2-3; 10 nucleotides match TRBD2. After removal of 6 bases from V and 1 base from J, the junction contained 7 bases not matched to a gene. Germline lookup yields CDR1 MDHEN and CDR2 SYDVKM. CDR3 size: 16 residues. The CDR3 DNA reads TGTGCCAGCAGACCCCGCGGGACTAGCGGCACAGATACGCAGTATTTT. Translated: CASRPRGTSGTDTQYF.

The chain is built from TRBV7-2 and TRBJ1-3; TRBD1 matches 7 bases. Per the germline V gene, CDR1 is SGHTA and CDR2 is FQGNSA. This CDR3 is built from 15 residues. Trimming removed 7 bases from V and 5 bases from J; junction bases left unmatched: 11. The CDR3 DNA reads TGTGCCAGCACCTTTGCAGGGGGTGGTAGAAACACCATATATTTT. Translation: CASTFAGGGRNTIYF.

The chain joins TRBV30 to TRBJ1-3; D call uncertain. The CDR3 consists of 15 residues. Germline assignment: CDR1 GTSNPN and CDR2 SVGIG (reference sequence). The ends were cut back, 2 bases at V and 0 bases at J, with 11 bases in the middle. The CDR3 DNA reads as TGTGCCTGGAGTCCTCAGTGGCTCTCTGGAAACACCATATATTTT. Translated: CAWSPQWLSGNTIYF. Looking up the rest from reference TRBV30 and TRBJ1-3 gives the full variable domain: SQTIHQWPATLVQPVGSPLSLECTVEGTSNPNLYWYRQAAGRGLQLLFYSVGIGQISSEVPQNLSASRPQDRQFILSSKKLLLSDSGFYLCAWSPQWLSGNTIYFGEGSWLTVV.

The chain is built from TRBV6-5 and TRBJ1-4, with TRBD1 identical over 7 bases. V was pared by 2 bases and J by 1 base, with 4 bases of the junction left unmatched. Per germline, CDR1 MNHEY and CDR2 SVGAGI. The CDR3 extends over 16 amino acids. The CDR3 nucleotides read TGTGCCAGCAGTTACAGTAACAGGGGAACTAATGAAAAACTGTTTTTT. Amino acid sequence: CASSYSNRGTNEKLFF.

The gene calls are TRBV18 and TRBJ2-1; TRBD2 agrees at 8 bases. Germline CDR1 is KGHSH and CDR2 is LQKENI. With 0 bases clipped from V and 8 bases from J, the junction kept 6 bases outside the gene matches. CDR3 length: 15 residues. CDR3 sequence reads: CASSPPSGTSHEQFF. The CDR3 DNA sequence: TGTGCCAGCTCACCACCCTCCGGGACTAGTCATGAGCAGTTCTTC. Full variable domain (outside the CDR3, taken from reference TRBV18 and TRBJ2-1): NAGVMQNPRHLVRRRGQEARLRCSPMKGHSHVYWYRQLPEEGLKFMVYLQKENIIDESGMPKERFSAEFPKEGPSILRIQQVVRGDSAAYFCASSPPSGTSHEQFFGPGTRLTVL.

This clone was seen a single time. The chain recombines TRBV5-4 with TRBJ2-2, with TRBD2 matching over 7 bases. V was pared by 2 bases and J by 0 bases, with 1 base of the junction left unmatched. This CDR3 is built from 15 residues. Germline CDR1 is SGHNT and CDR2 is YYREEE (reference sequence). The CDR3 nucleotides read TGTGCCAGCAGCTTCGGGACTACGAACACCGGGGAGCTGTTTTTT. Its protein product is CASSFGTTNTGELFF.

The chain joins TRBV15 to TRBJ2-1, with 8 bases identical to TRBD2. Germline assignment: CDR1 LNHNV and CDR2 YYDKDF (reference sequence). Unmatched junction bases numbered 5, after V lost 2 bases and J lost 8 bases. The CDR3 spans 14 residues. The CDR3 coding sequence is TGTGCCACCAGCAGATCTCTAGCGGGCTATGAGCAGTTCTTC. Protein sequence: CATSRSLAGYEQFF.

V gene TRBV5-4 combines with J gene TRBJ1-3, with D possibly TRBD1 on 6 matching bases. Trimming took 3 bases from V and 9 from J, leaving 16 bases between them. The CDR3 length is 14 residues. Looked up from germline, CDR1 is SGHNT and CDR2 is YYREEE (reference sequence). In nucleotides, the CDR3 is TGTGCCAGCAGCTCCCAGGGGACGGGTGGCACCATATATTTT. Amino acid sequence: CASSSQGTGGTIYF.

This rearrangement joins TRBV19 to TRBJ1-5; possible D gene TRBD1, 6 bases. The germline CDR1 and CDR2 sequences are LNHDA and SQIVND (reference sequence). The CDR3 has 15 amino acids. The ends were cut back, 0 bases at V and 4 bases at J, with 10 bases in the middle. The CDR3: CASSIEQGMNQPQHF. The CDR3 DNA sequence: TGTGCCAGTAGTATAGAGCAGGGGATGAATCAGCCCCAGCATTTT.

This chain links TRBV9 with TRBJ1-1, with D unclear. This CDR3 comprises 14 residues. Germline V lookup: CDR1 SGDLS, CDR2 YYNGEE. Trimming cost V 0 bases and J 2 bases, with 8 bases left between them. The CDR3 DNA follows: TGTGCCAGCAGCGTAGGCGGGATTAACACTGAAGCTTTCTTT. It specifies CASSVGGINTEAFF. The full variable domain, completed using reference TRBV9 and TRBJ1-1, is DSGVTQTPKHLITATGQRVTLRCSPRSGDLSVYWYQQSLDQGLQFLIQYYNGEERAKGNILERFSAQQFPDLHSELNLSSLELGDSALYFCASSVGGINTEAFFGQGTRLTVV.

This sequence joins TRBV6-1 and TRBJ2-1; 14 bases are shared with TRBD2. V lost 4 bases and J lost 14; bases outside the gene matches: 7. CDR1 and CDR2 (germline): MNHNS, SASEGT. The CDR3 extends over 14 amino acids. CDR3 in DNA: TGTGCCAGCAGTGCGGGACTAGCGGGAGTTGGGAAGTTCTTC. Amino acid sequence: CASSAGLAGVGKFF.

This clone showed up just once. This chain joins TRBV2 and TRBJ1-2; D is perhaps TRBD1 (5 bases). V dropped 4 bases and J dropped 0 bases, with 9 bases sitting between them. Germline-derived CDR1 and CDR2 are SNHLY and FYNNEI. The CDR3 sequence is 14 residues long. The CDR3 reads CASSAQTANYGYTF. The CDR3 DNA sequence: TGTGCCAGCAGTGCACAGACAGCTAACTATGGCTACACCTTC.

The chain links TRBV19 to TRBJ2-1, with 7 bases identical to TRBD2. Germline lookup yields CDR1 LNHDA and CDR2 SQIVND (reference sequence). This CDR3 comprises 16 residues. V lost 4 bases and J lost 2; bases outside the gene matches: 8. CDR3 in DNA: TGTGCCAGTAGTACCCCCCCCAGCGGGACCTACAATGAGCAGTTCTTC. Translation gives CASSTPPSGTYNEQFF.

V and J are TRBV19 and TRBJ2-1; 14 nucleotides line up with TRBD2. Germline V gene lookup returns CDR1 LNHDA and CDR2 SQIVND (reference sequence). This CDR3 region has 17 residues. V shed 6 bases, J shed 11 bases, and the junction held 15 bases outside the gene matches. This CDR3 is CASSPPGLAGAGTKQFF. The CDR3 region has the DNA TGTGCCAGTAGCCCGCCGGGACTAGCGGGAGCGGGAACGAAGCAGTTCTTC.

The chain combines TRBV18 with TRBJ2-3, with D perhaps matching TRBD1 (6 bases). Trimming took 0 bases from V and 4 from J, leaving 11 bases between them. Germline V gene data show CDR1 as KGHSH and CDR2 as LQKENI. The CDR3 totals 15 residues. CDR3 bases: TGTGCCAGCTCACCACCACAGGGTGGATCAGATACGCAGTATTTT. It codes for CASSPPQGGSDTQYF.

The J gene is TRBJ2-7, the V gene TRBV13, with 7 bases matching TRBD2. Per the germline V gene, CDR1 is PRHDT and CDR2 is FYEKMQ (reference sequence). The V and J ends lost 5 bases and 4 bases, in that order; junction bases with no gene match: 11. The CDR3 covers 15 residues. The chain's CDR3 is CASSPPGLLGYEQYF. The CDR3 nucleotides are TGTGCCAGCAGCCCCCCGGGACTACTGGGATACGAGCAGTACTTC. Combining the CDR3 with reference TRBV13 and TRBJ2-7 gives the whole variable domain AAGVIQSPRHLIKEKRETATLKCYPIPRHDTVYWYQQGPGQDPQFLISFYEKMQSDKGSIPDRFSAQQFSDYHSELNMSSLELGDSALYFCASSPPGLLGYEQYFGPGTRLTVT.

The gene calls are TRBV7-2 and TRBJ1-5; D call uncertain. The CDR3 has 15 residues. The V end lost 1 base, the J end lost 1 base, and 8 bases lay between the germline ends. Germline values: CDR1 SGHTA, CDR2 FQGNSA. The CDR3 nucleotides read TGTGCCAGCAGCTTAGGCGGGGTCAGCAATCAGCCCCAGCATTTT. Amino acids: CASSLGGVSNQPQHF.

This chain's CDR3 is CAIHSGTTEGQFF. As DNA, the CDR3 is TGTGCCATCCACTCCGGGACTACTGAAGGGCAGTTCTTC. The chain has TRBV10-3 and TRBJ2-1; TRBD2 matches at 7 bases. The CDR3 has 13 amino acids. CDR1 and CDR2 from the germline V gene are ENHRY and SYGVKD. After removal of 8 bases from V and 12 bases from J, the junction contained 13 bases not matched to a gene.

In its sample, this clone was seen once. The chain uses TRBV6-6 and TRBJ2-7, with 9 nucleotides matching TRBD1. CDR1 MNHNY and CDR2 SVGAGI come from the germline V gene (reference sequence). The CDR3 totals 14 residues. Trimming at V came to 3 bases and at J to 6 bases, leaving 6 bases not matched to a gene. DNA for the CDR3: TGTGCCAGCAGTTATTGGGACAGGGAAGGCGAGCAGTACTTC. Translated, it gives CASSYWDREGEQYF.

As DNA, the CDR3 is TGTGCCAGCAGATACGGAACGTACGGGACCACTGAAGCTTTCTTT. Protein product: CASRYGTYGTTEAFF. The chain joins TRBV6-5 to TRBJ1-1; D may be TRBD1 (5 bases). The CDR3 contains 15 residues. The V end was cut by 6 bases, the J end by 4 bases, with 18 bases between. The V gene's germline CDR1 is MNHEY and CDR2 SVGAGI.